The 4 T cell receptor beta chains listed next were all sequenced from one sample in a study of T cells in Graves' hyperthyroidism and ophthalmopathy. TCR beta CDR3 sequences were amplified from RNA transcripts. The HTBI primer set drove a first-round RT-PCR of the TCR CDR3. TCRdb reprocessed the multiplex PCR reads with MiXCR, giving one entry per CDR3 protein. Of fewer than 650,000 distinct CDR3 sequences in the sample, approximately 15% are singletons; the top ten hold 5.8%. The sequencing sample was made of blood. The receptors stem from a woman in her twenties or thirties with Graves' hyperthyroidism that later progressed to Graves' ophthalmopathy.

Remarks on this clonotype: A read error is possible here, since a much larger clone lies one base away. The J gene is TRBJ2-7, the V gene TRBV6-9; 8 bases are shared with TRBD1. The CDR3 totals 15 residues. The germline CDR1 and CDR2 sequences are MNHGY and SVAAGI. CDR3 residues: CASSSRTGLSHEQYF. CDR3 coding DNA: TGTGCCAGCAGTTCCAGGACAGGGCTCTCCCACGAGCAGTACTTC.

This clonotype was recorded many times. The chain uses TRBV15 and TRBJ1-5; possibly TRBD1 for D (6 bases). This CDR3 region has 16 residues. V shed 0 bases and J shed 6 bases, with 15 bases lying between them. Germline-derived CDR1 and CDR2 are LNHNV and YYDKDF (reference sequence). The CDR3 spells CATSRERQGTGQPQHF. The CDR3 DNA reads TGTGCCACCAGCAGAGAGCGGCAGGGGACGGGTCAGCCCCAGCATTTT. The full variable domain, its missing parts supplied by reference TRBV15 and TRBJ1-5, is DAMVIQNPRYQVTQFGKPVTLSCSQTLNHNVMYWYQQKSSQAPKLLFHYYDKDFNNEADTPDNFQSRRPNTSFCFLDIRSPGLGDTAMYLCATSRERQGTGQPQHFGDGTRLSIL.

V is TRBV6-2 or TRBV6-3 and J is TRBJ2-7, with D perhaps being TRBD1 or TRBD2 (5 bases each). The CDR3 consists of 12 residues. Germline V gene lookup returns CDR1 MNHEY and CDR2 SVGEGT. V gave up 8 bases and J gave up 4 bases, with 12 bases separating them. The DNA for the CDR3 is TGTGCCAGCCGTCTGGGGGAGTACGAGCAGTACTTC. This translates into CASRLGEYEQYF.

This sequence joins TRBV3-1 and TRBJ1-3; D may be TRBD1 (5 bases). The CDR3 is 15 residues long. V was shortened by 0 bases and J by 4 bases, with 10 bases between the two germline ends. The V gene's germline CDR1 is LGHDT and CDR2 YNNKEL (reference sequence). Here the CDR3 DNA reads TGTGCCAGCAGCCAAGATCGAGGGGCGGGAAACACCATATATTTT. This encodes CASSQDRGAGNTIYF. Together with reference TRBV3-1 and TRBJ1-3, the CDR3 gives the full variable domain: DTAVSQTPKYLVTQMGNDKSIKCEQNLGHDTMYWYKQDSKKFLKIMFSYNNKELIINETVPNRFSPKSPDKAHLNLHINSLELGDSAVYFCASSQDRGAGNTIYFGEGSWLTVV.